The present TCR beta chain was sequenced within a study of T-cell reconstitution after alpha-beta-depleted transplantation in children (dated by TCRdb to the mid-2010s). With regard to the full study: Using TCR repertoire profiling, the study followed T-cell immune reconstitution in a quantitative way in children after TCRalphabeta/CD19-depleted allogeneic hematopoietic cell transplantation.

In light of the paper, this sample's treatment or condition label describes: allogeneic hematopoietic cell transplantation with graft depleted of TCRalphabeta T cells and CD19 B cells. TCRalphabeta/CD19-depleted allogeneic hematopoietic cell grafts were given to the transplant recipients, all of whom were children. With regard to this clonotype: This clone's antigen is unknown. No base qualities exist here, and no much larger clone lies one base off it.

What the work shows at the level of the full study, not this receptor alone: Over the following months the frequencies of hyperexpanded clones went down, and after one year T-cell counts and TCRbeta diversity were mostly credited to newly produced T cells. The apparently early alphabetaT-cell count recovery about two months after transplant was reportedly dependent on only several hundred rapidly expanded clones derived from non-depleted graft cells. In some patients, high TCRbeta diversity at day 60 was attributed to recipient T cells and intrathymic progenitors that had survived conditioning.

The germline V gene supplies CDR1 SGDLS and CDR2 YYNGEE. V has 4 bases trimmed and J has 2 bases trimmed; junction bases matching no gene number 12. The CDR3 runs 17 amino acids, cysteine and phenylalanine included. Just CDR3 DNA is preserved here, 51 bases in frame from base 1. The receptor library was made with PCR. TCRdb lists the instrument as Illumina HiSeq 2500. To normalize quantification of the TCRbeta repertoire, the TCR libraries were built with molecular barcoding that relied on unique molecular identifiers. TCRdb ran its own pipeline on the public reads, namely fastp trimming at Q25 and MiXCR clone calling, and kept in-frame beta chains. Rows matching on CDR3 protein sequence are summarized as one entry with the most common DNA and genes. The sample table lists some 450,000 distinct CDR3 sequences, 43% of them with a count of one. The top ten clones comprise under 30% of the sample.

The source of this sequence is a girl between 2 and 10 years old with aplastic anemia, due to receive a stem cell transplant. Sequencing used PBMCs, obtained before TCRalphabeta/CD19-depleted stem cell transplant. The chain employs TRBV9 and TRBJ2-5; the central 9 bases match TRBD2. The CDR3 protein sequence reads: CASSKGGAGGGQETQYF. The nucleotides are TGTGCCAGCAGCAAGGGGGGTGCGGGAGGGGGACAAGAGACCCAGTACTTC.